The TCR beta chain described here comes from a study of T cells in Graves' hyperthyroidism and ophthalmopathy. In the study overall: Blood was drawn when the patient was first diagnosed and still untreated. Study-wide findings and caveats: Researchers report that a 13 V-J model separated ophthalmopathy from stable hyperthyroidism. The blood repertoire included most of the expanded thyroid clonotypes above 0.001. In validation, the model predicted ophthalmopathy. These predictions came a median approximately six months before onset.

The source material, RNA transcripts, was used to amplify TCR beta CDR3 regions. In the first-round RT-PCR of the TCR CDR3, the HTBI primer set was used. One entry per CDR3 protein results from TCRdb running MiXCR on the multiplex PCR reads. The sample comprises hundreds of thousands of distinct CDR3 sequences, over 35% of which are singletons, and approximately 8.7% rests with the top ten. J was trimmed by 0 bases and V by 5 bases; bases with no gene match: 16. The germline V gene encodes CDR1 MNHNS and CDR2 SASEGT. The CDR3 length is 19 residues. Note on this clonotype: The target antigen is unknown.

The sequenced sample consisted of blood. The chain has TRBV6-1 and TRBJ1-1; 9 bases map to TRBD1. The TCR originated in a man between 18 and 29 years old with Graves' hyperthyroidism. The CDR3 reads CASSPTWGQGGVVNTEAFF. The CDR3 bases are TGTGCCAGCAGTCCCACCTGGGGACAGGGAGGAGTGGTGAACACTGAAGCTTTCTTT.